This is a list of T cell receptor beta chains from one sample in a study of cytomegalovirus exposure and HLA in healthy donors. The data were produced by immunoSEQ multiplex PCR, yet TCRdb's version contains in-frame clones alone and is incomplete. The repertoire consists of roughly 150,000 clones, with roughly 70% occurring once and the leading ten covering 1.5% to 2%. Sequencing was done on a sample of PBMCs. The receptors originated from a woman aged 40 to 50 in good health and CMV-seronegative. Each CDR3 is given with its conserved first and last residue. The D gene is left open where the match is weak. Expanded clones are given a class, and other clones once, few, many or no size at all.

TRBV19,TRBJ1-5,-,TRBD1,CASTKVGTGGDQPQHF,TGTGCCAGTACGAAAGTCGGGACAGGGGGCGATCAGCCCCAGCATTTT
TRBV9,TRBJ2-5,-,TRBD2,CASSVGAGGPYGETQYF,TGTGCCAGCAGCGTAGGAGCGGGAGGGCCCTATGGAGAGACCCAGTACTTC
TRBV19,TRBJ2-7,-,-,CASSPLGPGEQYF,TGTGCCAGTAGCCCACTAGGGCCTGGCGAGCAGTACTTC
TRBV4-1,TRBJ2-5,-,TRBD1,CASSQTGDPQETQYF,TGCGCCAGCAGCCAAACAGGGGACCCGCAAGAGACCCAGTACTTC
TRBV7-8,TRBJ1-6,-,-,CASQGTYNSPLHF,TGTGCCAGCCAGGGGACGTATAATTCACCCCTCCACTTT
TRBV10-2,TRBJ2-5,-,TRBD1,CASRVTGDQETQYF,TGCGCCAGCAGAGTTACAGGGGACCAAGAGACCCAGTACTTC
TRBV7-9,TRBJ1-3,-,TRBD1,CASSLTGAGSGNTIYF,TGTGCCAGCAGCCTGACAGGGGCCGGCTCTGGAAACACCATATATTTT
TRBV27,TRBJ2-2,-,TRBD1,CASSYSPGQGIGELFF,TGTGCCAGCAGTTATTCCCCGGGACAGGGTATAGGGGAGCTGTTTTTT
TRBV7-9,TRBJ1-2,-,-,CASSSTGTNYGYTF,TGTGCCAGCAGCTCGACAGGAACTAACTATGGCTACACCTTC
TRBV6-5,TRBJ1-3,few,-,CASSYVGGTGNTIYF,TGTGCCAGCAGTTACGTTGGCGGGACGGGAAACACCATATATTTT
TRBV18,TRBJ2-7,few,TRBD1,CASSPGQGTYEQYF,TGTGCCAGCTCACCCGGACAGGGGACTTACGAGCAGTACTTC
TRBV19,TRBJ2-2,-,TRBD1,CASSIGTGNTGELFF,TGTGCCAGTAGTATCGGGACAGGGAACACCGGGGAGCTGTTTTTT
TRBV10-1,TRBJ2-1,-,-,CASSEGVGGHNEQFF,TGCGCCAGCAGTGAGGGGGTCGGAGGGCACAATGAGCAGTTCTTC
TRBV6-1,TRBJ2-7,once,TRBD1,CASSAWDRGAYEQYF,TGTGCCAGCAGTGCGTGGGACAGGGGTGCCTACGAGCAGTACTTC
TRBV10-3,TRBJ2-7,few,TRBD2,CAISDASGFYEQYF,TGTGCCATCAGTGACGCTAGCGGGTTCTACGAGCAGTACTTC
TRBV19,TRBJ2-4,once,TRBD2,CASSMTSGRVAKNIQYF,TGTGCCAGTAGTATGACTAGCGGGAGAGTAGCCAAAAACATTCAGTACTTC
TRBV6-1,TRBJ2-5,-,TRBD1,CASRVGQGKEETQYF,TGTGCCAGCAGGGTAGGACAGGGCAAGGAGGAGACCCAGTACTTC
TRBV28,TRBJ2-7,few,TRBD2,CASSPSSGTYEQYF,TGTGCCAGCAGTCCGTCTAGCGGAACCTACGAGCAGTACTTC
TRBV5-1,TRBJ1-1,-,-,CASSPGVGGRMNTEAFF,TGCGCCAGCAGCCCCGGCGTAGGGGGAAGGATGAACACTGAAGCTTTCTTT
TRBV6-1,TRBJ1-2,once,-,CASTTGLQGYGYTF,TGTGCCAGCACCACTGGTCTCCAGGGCTATGGCTACACCTTC
TRBV27,TRBJ2-5,once,TRBD1,CASSLRDRVSQYF,TGTGCCAGCAGTCTCAGGGACAGGGTTTCCCAGTACTTC
TRBV5-1,TRBJ1-1,once,-,CASSFLDSLNTEAFF,TGCGCCAGCAGCTTTTTAGACAGCCTAAACACTGAAGCTTTCTTT
TRBV28,TRBJ1-2,-,-,CASSLSGVEGYTF,TGTGCCAGCAGTTTATCAGGGGTCGAGGGCTACACCTTC
TRBV25-1,TRBJ2-5,few,TRBD2,CASSEPSGRPSSETQYF,TGTGCCAGCAGTGAACCCAGCGGGAGACCCTCCAGCGAGACCCAGTACTTC
TRBV4-1,TRBJ2-1,-,-,CASSQERYNEQFF,TGCGCCAGCAGCCAAGAGAGATACAATGAGCAGTTCTTC
TRBV9,TRBJ1-6,once,-,CASSVESGGNSPLHF,TGTGCCAGCAGCGTAGAAAGTGGGGGCAATTCACCCCTCCACTTT
TRBV18,TRBJ2-1,-,-,CASSPSLTRAGEQFF,TGTGCCAGCTCACCATCTCTGACCAGAGCAGGTGAGCAGTTCTTC
TRBV4-2,TRBJ1-5,-,-,CASSQGLYSNQPQHF,TGTGCCAGCAGCCAAGGACTTTATAGCAATCAGCCCCAGCATTTT
TRBV9,TRBJ1-1,-,-,CASSAASGQGWNTEAFF,TGTGCCAGCAGCGCCGCCTCTGGCCAGGGATGGAACACTGAAGCTTTCTTT
TRBV28,TRBJ2-7,-,-,CASSFPGGGGSYEQYF,TGTGCCAGCAGTTTCCCGGGGGGCGGGGGCTCCTACGAGCAGTACTTC
TRBV6-1,TRBJ1-1,-,TRBD1,CASRPSGGKTEAFF,TGTGCCAGCAGGCCTTCAGGGGGCAAAACTGAAGCTTTCTTT
TRBV10-3,TRBJ2-7,few,-,CAISESLTGNHSYEQYF,TGTGCCATCAGTGAGTCGCTGACCGGGAACCATTCCTACGAGCAGTACTTC
TRBV5-4,TRBJ1-1,-,-,CASSVGAGYTEAFF,TGTGCCAGCAGCGTGGGGGCGGGATACACTGAAGCTTTCTTT
TRBV5-4,TRBJ2-3,-,TRBD2,CASSQLLAETPGDTQYF,TGTGCCAGCAGTCAACTCCTAGCGGAGACCCCTGGGGATACGCAGTATTTT
TRBV28,TRBJ2-5,-,TRBD1,CASSFPISTGGEETQYF,TGTGCCAGCAGTTTCCCAATATCCACAGGGGGCGAAGAGACCCAGTACTTC
TRBV7-9,TRBJ1-2,-,TRBD1,CASSLGTGPGYTF,TGTGCCAGCAGCTTGGGGACAGGGCCCGGCTACACCTTC
TRBV11-2,TRBJ2-7,-,TRBD1,CASSAWTGIYEQYF,TGTGCCAGCAGCGCATGGACAGGGATCTACGAGCAGTACTTC
TRBV6-5,TRBJ1-1,-,-,CASSQDSYTEAFF,TGTGCCAGCAGCCAGGACAGCTACACTGAAGCTTTCTTT
TRBV7-9,TRBJ1-2,-,TRBD1,CASSSRLQGKNYGYTF,TGTGCCAGCAGCTCAAGACTACAGGGGAAAAACTATGGCTACACCTTC
TRBV19,TRBJ2-7,-,TRBD2,CASSIRGGRSYEQYF,TGTGCCAGTAGTATAAGAGGCGGGAGGTCCTACGAGCAGTACTTC
TRBV2,TRBJ2-2,-,-,CASSEQGITGELFF,TGTGCCAGCAGTGAGCAGGGGATCACCGGGGAGCTGTTTTTT
TRBV15,TRBJ2-3,once,-,CATSLPQATDTQYF,TGTGCCACCAGCCTCCCACAGGCTACAGATACGCAGTATTTT
TRBV27,TRBJ1-2,once,TRBD1,CASSFRGDSVSYGYTF,TGTGCCAGCAGTTTCCGCGGGGACAGTGTTAGCTATGGCTACACCTTC
TRBV19,TRBJ2-3,-,-,CASSITPQGGTDTQYF,TGTGCCAGTAGTATAACCCCACAGGGAGGCACAGATACGCAGTATTTT
TRBV9,TRBJ1-6,-,TRBD1,CASSGPTGALHF,TGTGCCAGCAGCGGGCCGACAGGGGCCCTCCACTTT
TRBV10-3,TRBJ1-5,-,-,CAISATVDQPQHF,TGTGCCATCAGTGCGACAGTCGATCAGCCCCAGCATTTT
TRBV7-9,TRBJ1-4,-,TRBD1,CASSLDRGIEKLFF,TGTGCCAGCAGTCTCGACAGGGGGATTGAAAAACTGTTTTTT
TRBV18,TRBJ2-2,-,TRBD2,CASSRSAGVGTGELFF,TGTGCCAGCTCACGTTCAGCGGGAGTAGGCACCGGGGAGCTGTTTTTT
TRBV5-6,TRBJ2-5,once,TRBD2,CASSLAREGTQYF,TGTGCCAGCAGCTTGGCGAGGGAGGGGACCCAGTACTTC
TRBV28,TRBJ2-1,-,-,CASSLRTDEQFF,TGTGCCAGCAGTTTAAGGACAGATGAGCAGTTCTTC
TRBV5-1,TRBJ1-3,-,-,CASSIDGTTGNTIYF,TGCGCCAGCAGTATCGACGGGACAACTGGAAACACCATATATTTT
TRBV5-1,TRBJ2-3,-,-,CASSLRGATSTDTQYF,TGCGCCAGCAGCTTGCGGGGGGCGACTAGCACAGATACGCAGTATTTT
TRBV10-2,TRBJ1-1,-,-,CASRRDPNTEAFF,TGCGCCAGCCGGCGGGACCCGAACACTGAAGCTTTCTTT
TRBV28,TRBJ2-6,-,-,CASSLPYSGANVLTF,TGTGCCAGCAGTTTGCCCTACTCTGGGGCCAACGTCCTGACTTTC
TRBV28,TRBJ2-1,-,TRBD1,CASSLFGTEQFF,TGTGCCAGCAGTTTATTCGGGACAGAACAGTTCTTC
TRBV29-1,TRBJ2-7,-,TRBD1,CSVEGTGNGDEQYF,TGCAGCGTCGAGGGGACAGGGAACGGTGACGAGCAGTACTTC
TRBV2,TRBJ2-7,-,TRBD2,CASCPGLAHEQYF,TGTGCCAGCTGTCCGGGACTAGCCCACGAGCAGTACTTC
TRBV29-1,TRBJ1-2,-,TRBD1,CSVVLDRAYGYTF,TGCAGCGTTGTACTGGACAGGGCGTATGGCTACACCTTC
TRBV2,TRBJ1-2,-,TRBD1,CASSRTGLDGYTF,TGTGCCAGCAGTCGGACAGGGTTAGATGGCTACACCTTC